This T cell receptor (beta chain) was profiled in a study of T cell changes during pregnancy in multiple sclerosis. Clones were sequenced by immunoSEQ multiplex PCR, and TCRdb holds only the in-frame ones, with some missing. The data show about 69,000 clones, around 94% seen once. The CDR3 is 15 residues long. Germline V gene lookup returns CDR1 SGHRS and CDR2 YFSETQ. Trimming left V 0 bases short and J 6 bases short, with 16 bases between. This specimen was peripheral blood, taken in the third trimester of pregnancy. The rearrangement joins TRBV5-1 to TRBJ2-7, with a tentative D call TRBD1 (6 bases). This sequence originates from a female donor in good health, enrolled as a control in a pregnancy study. CDR3 sequence reads: CASSLEGRGVGEQYF. The CDR3 DNA follows: TGCGCCAGCAGCTTGGAGGGCAGGGGTGTTGGCGAGCAGTACTTC.